A selection of T cell receptor beta chains follows, all from one sample in a study of T cells after yellow fever vaccination. TCRdb reprocessed the 5' RACE reads via MiXCR and lists one record per CDR3 protein. The repertoire consists of some 550,000 distinct CDR3 sequences, with about a fifth occurring once and the leading ten covering 13% to 15%. The sequencing used PBMCs, collected 15 days after the yellow fever booster vaccination. The receptor set was obtained from a man aged 25 to 45 who received the YFV17D yellow fever vaccine. Both conserved end residues are part of each CDR3. Fields, in order: V gene, clone size, CDR3 length, J gene, D gene, CDR3 DNA, CDR3 protein. The D gene is left open where the match is weak. A clone size is listed for some rows: how often the clone was seen (once, few, many), or a class if it is expanded.

TRBV9	-	14	TRBJ2-5	-	TGTGCCAGCAGCGTAGGTGGGGCGCATGAGACCCAGTACTTC	CASSVGGAHETQYF
TRBV25-1	-	14	TRBJ2-7	TRBD1	TGTGCCAGCAGTGACCGGGACAGACCCTACGAGCAGTACTTC	CASSDRDRPYEQYF
TRBV6-5	-	18	TRBJ2-6	-	TGTGCCAGCAGTTACCAACCCCCGTATGGCTCTGGGGCCAACGTCCTGACTTTC	CASSYQPPYGSGANVLTF
TRBV7-3	-	13	TRBJ2-1	-	TGTGCCAGCAGCCTCCCCCCGGGGGATGAGCAGTTCTTC	CASSLPPGDEQFF
TRBV11-2	-	12	TRBJ2-2	-	TGTGCCAGCAGCTTACCCCCCGGGGAGCTGTTTTTT	CASSLPPGELFF
TRBV6-2/TRBV6-3	few	17	TRBJ2-4	-	TGTGCCAGCAGTTACGTCGGTGAGGTCCTAGCCAAAAACATTCAGTACTTC	CASSYVGEVLAKNIQYF
TRBV4-3	-	19	TRBJ2-1	TRBD2	TGCGCCAGCAGCCCCCTGGGGGGGGTACTAGCGGGAGGCTACAATGAGCAGTTCTTC	CASSPLGGVLAGGYNEQFF
TRBV12-3/TRBV12-4	-	13	TRBJ1-1	-	TGTGCCAGCAGTTTAGCGGGTTCAGGGGAAGCTTTCTTT	CASSLAGSGEAFF
TRBV20-1	-	12	TRBJ2-1	TRBD1	TGCAGTGCCAAGACAGGGTTTACTGAGCAGTTCTTC	CSAKTGFTEQFF
TRBV10-3	few	16	TRBJ2-1	TRBD2	TGTGCCACCGGACTAGCGGCATCAAGCTCCTACAATGAGCAGTTCTTC	CATGLAASSSYNEQFF
TRBV5-1	few	14	TRBJ2-7	TRBD1	TGCGCCAGCAGCTTGTTCGGCAGGGGGTACGAGCAGTACTTC	CASSLFGRGYEQYF
TRBV7-9	-	13	TRBJ2-6	-	TGTGCCAGCAGCTTAGTTCCAGAGAACGTCCTGACTTTC	CASSLVPENVLTF
TRBV24-1	-	16	TRBJ2-1	TRBD1	TGTGCCACCAGTGATCCCACGGGACAGGGTGGCCATGAGCAGTTCTTC	CATSDPTGQGGHEQFF
TRBV6-5	-	15	TRBJ2-7	-	TGTGCCAGCAGTTACGAGGATGGATTTTACTACGAGCAGTACTTC	CASSYEDGFYYEQYF
TRBV7-9	few	16	TRBJ2-7	TRBD2	TGTGCCAGCAGCAGATGGACTAGCGGGACCTCCTACGAGCAGTACTTC	CASSRWTSGTSYEQYF